A selection of T cell receptor beta chains follows, all from one sample in a study of Graves' ophthalmopathy and Graves' hyperthyroidism. TCRdb processed the multiplex PCR reads anew with MiXCR; each CDR3 protein has one entry. Among 350,000 to 400,000 distinct CDR3 sequences listed, 15% were seen once. Sequencing used peripheral blood. The source is a woman younger than 30 with stable Graves' hyperthyroidism. Both conserved end residues are part of each CDR3. Each record gives: J gene, V gene, D gene, CDR3 length, clone size, CDR3 protein, CDR3 DNA. The D gene is left open where the match is weak. Where a row states a size, it is once, few, many or the class of an expanded clone; other rows omit it.

TRBJ2-7	TRBV10-3	-	12	-	CAISEQGDEQYF	TGTGCCATCAGTGAACAGGGCGACGAGCAGTACTTC
TRBJ1-1	TRBV14	TRBD1	15	few	CASSQRTGGRAEAFF	TGTGCCAGCAGCCAGAGGACAGGGGGCCGGGCTGAAGCTTTCTTT
TRBJ2-2	TRBV24-1	-	14	many	CATSDPTRERELFF	TGTGCCACCAGTGACCCGACTAGGGAAAGGGAGCTGTTTTTT
TRBJ2-5	TRBV12-3/TRBV12-4	TRBD1	15	many	CASRLGQGLDETQYF	TGTGCCAGCAGATTAGGACAGGGTTTGGACGAGACCCAGTACTTC
TRBJ1-3	TRBV13	TRBD1	15	many	CASSQGQISGNTIYF	TGTGCCAGCAGCCAGGGACAGATCTCTGGAAACACCATATATTTT
TRBJ1-2	TRBV12-3/TRBV12-4	-	14	-	CASTEGVFSYGYTF	TGTGCCAGCACCGAAGGGGTGTTTAGCTATGGCTACACCTTC
TRBJ1-1	TRBV9	-	13	many	CASSGGASGEAFF	TGTGCCAGCAGCGGGGGAGCGAGCGGTGAAGCTTTCTTT
TRBJ1-1	TRBV19	-	12	many	CASSIGRAEAFF	TGTGCCAGTAGTATTGGGAGGGCTGAAGCTTTCTTT
TRBJ1-1	TRBV4-1	TRBD1	15	-	CASSQGAGGITEAFF	TGCGCCAGCAGCCAAGGCGCAGGGGGCATCACTGAAGCTTTCTTT
TRBJ1-5	TRBV6-1	TRBD1	17	-	CASSELGQGRKGQPQHF	TGTGCCAGCAGTGAACTAGGACAGGGAAGGAAAGGTCAGCCCCAGCATTTT
TRBJ1-2	TRBV20-1	TRBD1	15	once	CSATEGQGMDYGYTF	TGCAGTGCAACTGAGGGACAGGGGATGGACTATGGCTACACCTTC